The entry that follows covers one T cell receptor (beta chain) sequence. Its target is not known. The ends lost 2 bases at V and 4 bases at J; junction bases unmatched: 10. The CDR3 spans 16 residues. Germline V lookup: CDR1 SGHRS, CDR2 YFSETQ. The PCR employed 60 Vbeta primers together with 13 Jbeta primers. Here immunoSEQ multiplex PCR was the method, and the copy in TCRdb shows in-frame clones only, minus some. Of approximately 130,000 clones in the sample, 6.5% to 9.5% are singletons; the top ten hold approximately 6.4%. This entry comes from a study of cytomegalovirus exposure and HLA in healthy donors. The study's findings and limits: What TCR beta sequences reportedly achieved was accurate prediction of HLA-A and HLA-B alleles in most subjects. The study found most TCR sequences rare, yet found some public TCRs in many donors. Listed as cytomegalovirus-associated were roughly 180 TCR beta chains. In a later analysis, donors in an Asian-associated ancestry cluster reportedly had fewer N-insertions in productive TCRs than the cohort mean.

The chain has TRBV5-1 and TRBJ1-2, with 8 bases aligning to TRBD1. The sequence was obtained from a woman in her thirties or forties in good health and CMV-seropositive. The source material was PBMCs. This CDR3 reads CASSLATGEWSYGYTF. DNA for the CDR3: TGCGCCAGCAGCTTAGCGACAGGGGAGTGGAGCTATGGCTACACCTTC.